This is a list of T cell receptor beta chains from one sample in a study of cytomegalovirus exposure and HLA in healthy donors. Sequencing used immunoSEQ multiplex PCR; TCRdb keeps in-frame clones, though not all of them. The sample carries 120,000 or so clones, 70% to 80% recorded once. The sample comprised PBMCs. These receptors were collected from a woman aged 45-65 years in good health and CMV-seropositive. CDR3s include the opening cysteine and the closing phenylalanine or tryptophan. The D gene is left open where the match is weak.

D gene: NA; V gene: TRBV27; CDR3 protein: CASSPIRGTDKNTEAFF
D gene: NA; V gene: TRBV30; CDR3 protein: CAWTSWANNEKLFF
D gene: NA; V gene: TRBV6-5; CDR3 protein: CASSYSTQNTGELFF
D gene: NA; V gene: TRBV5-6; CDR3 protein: CASSLRQGTINYGYTF
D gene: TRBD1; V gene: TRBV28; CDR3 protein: CASSKTGYTEAFF
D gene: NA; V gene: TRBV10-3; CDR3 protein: CAINSPGVIADTQYF
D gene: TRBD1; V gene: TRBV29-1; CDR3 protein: CSISGGSNQPQHF
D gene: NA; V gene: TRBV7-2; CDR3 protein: CASSLALRGGNYGYTF
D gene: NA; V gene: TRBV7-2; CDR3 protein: CASSLEAGRVTF
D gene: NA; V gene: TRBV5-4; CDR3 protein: CASSDSGKRGTYEQYF
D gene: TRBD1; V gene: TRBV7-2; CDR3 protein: CASSARQGGTEQFF
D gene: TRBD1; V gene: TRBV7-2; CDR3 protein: CASSAGQGATEAFF
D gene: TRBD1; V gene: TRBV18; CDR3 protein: CASSPTTTGGEKLFF
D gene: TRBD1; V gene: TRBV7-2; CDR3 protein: CASSFGTANTEAFF
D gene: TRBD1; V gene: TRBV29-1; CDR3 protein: CSIKGDTGGKYNEQFF
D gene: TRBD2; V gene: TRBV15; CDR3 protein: CATSRGLVYEQYF
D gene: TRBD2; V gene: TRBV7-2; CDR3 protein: CASSLSGGAVGELFF
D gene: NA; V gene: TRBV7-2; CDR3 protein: CASSPYVAGSNGYTF
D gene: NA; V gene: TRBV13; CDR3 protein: CASSLGRNNEQFF
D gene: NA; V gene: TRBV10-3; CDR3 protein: CAISEGQRLTEAFF
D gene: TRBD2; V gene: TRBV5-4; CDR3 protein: CASSGTSGRSGSTDTQYF
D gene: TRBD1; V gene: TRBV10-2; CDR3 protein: CASSDWGQTINSPLHF
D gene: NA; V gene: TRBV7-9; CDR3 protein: CASSAWLSSGTSNQPQHF
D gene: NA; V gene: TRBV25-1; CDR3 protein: CASSDDPGNRAGELFF
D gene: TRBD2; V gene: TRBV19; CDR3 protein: CASSFQRESETQYF
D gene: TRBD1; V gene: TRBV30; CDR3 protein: CAWSVRRTGGTNEKLFF